The 21 T cell receptor beta chains below all came from one sample that was sequenced in a study of blood T cell repertoires in COVID-19. Assay used: immunoSEQ multiplex PCR; TCRdb lists only in-frame clones, some missing. The table has fewer than 200,000 clones, around 89% seen once. The sequenced sample consisted of peripheral blood. The receptor source for this set is a man aged 45-65 years who had recovered from COVID-19.

The genes are TRBV29-1 and TRBJ2-5; 7 nucleotides match TRBD1. The CDR3 extends over 14 amino acids. V shed 1 base, J shed 4 bases, and the junction held 6 bases outside the gene matches. Germline V gene sequence: CDR1 SQVTM, CDR2 ANQGSEA. The DNA of the CDR3 is TGCAGCGTTGAAGGGCAGGGGGTCGGAGAGACCCAGTACTTC. Translating it yields CSVEGQGVGETQYF. The whole variable domain, filled in from reference TRBV29-1 and TRBJ2-5, reads SAVISQKPSRDICQRGTSLTIQCQVDSQVTMMFWYRQQPGQSLTLIATANQGSEATYESGFVIDKFPISRPNLTFSTLTVSNMSPEDSSIYLCSVEGQGVGETQYFGPGTRLLVL.

The CDR3 here is CASSSPLAGASYNEQFF. In nucleotides, the CDR3 is TGTGCCAGCAGTTCACCGCTAGCGGGGGCCTCTTACAATGAGCAGTTCTTC. This chain links TRBV27 with TRBJ2-1; 10 bases are a match to TRBD2. There are 17 residues in the CDR3. V trimming: 4 bases; J trimming: 4 bases; junction bases outside the gene matches: 10. The germline CDR1 and CDR2 sequences are MNHEY and SMNVEV (reference sequence).

The chain uses TRBV7-2 and TRBJ2-3; 9 bases agree with TRBD2. There are 15 residues in the CDR3. Looked up from germline, CDR1 is SGHTA and CDR2 is FQGNSA. The V and J ends lost 4 bases and 1 base, in that order; junction bases with no gene match: 3. The CDR3 is CASSWGGGGTDTQYF. In DNA, the CDR3 is TGTGCCAGCAGCTGGGGCGGGGGGGGCACAGATACGCAGTATTTT.

V is TRBV11-3 and J is TRBJ2-2, with 15 bases that match TRBD2. Germline CDR1 and CDR2: SGHNT and YENEEA. The CDR3 covers 17 residues. V shed 0 bases and J 6 bases; nucleotides not matched to a gene: 2. DNA of the CDR3: TGTGCCAGCAGCTTAGACGGACTAGCGGGAGGGGCCGGGGAGCTGTTTTTT. Its protein is CASSLDGLAGGAGELFF.

This chain links TRBV6-2 or TRBV6-3 with TRBJ2-7, with D possibly matching TRBD2 (6 bases). V shed 5 bases and J shed 2 bases, with 16 bases lying between them. CDR3 size: 15 residues. Per germline, CDR1 MNHEY and CDR2 SVGEGT. CDR3 in DNA: TGTGCCAGCAGTCGGGCAGCGGGCGCCACCTACGAGCAGTACTTC. The encoded protein is CASSRAAGATYEQYF.

About this clone itself: The junction departs from the called germline gene at one end, perhaps through a read error. The chain is built from TRBV6-5 and TRBJ2-1; 7 bases are shared with TRBD2. CDR3 length: 15 amino acids. CDR1 and CDR2 from the germline V gene are MNHEY and SVGAGI. CDR3 sequence: CASSDSGDYYNEQFF. In DNA, the CDR3 is TGTGCCAGCAGTGACTCGGGGGACTACTACAATGAGCAGTTCTTC.

This clone was observed a single time. The chain recombines TRBV9 with TRBJ1-6; 9 nucleotides match TRBD1. Germline values: CDR1 SGDLS, CDR2 YYNGEE. Germline trimming cut 3 bases from V and 5 bases from J; bases unmatched to any gene: 3. CDR3 length equals 15 residues. The CDR3 coding sequence is TGTGCCAGCAGCGCCCGGACAGGGGATAATTCACCCCTCCACTTT. Protein sequence: CASSARTGDNSPLHF.

This chain uses TRBV2 with TRBJ2-3, with D possibly being TRBD1 (6 bases). CDR1 is SNHLY and CDR2 is FYNNEI in the germline V gene. The CDR3 runs to 14 residues. The germline V and J ends were trimmed by 5 bases and 1 base, with 10 bases remaining between them. The CDR3 loop reads CASSTGTRTDTQYF. DNA for the CDR3: TGTGCCAGCAGTACAGGGACCCGCACAGATACGCAGTATTTT.

Here the CDR3 DNA reads TGTGCCTGGAGTGGACAGGGGGCTAGCTACACCTTC. It encodes CAWSGQGASYTF. V and J are TRBV30 and TRBJ1-2; 10 bases map to TRBD1. CDR1 and CDR2 (germline): GTSNPN, SVGIG (reference sequence). Trimming cost V 1 base and J 9 bases; bases outside gene matches: 2. The CDR3 is 12 residues long.

The chain combines TRBV27 with TRBJ1-1, with unresolved D. Germline V CDR1 and CDR2: MNHEY, SMNVEV (reference sequence). The CDR3 loop spans 13 amino acids. V lost 5 bases and J lost 1, with 8 bases in between. CDR3 nucleotides: TGTGCCAGCAGTCCAAGACAGAACACTGAAGCTTTCTTT. Translated: CASSPRQNTEAFF.

This clone was recorded once. The chain couples TRBV4-1 to TRBJ2-5; 9 bases agree with TRBD1. CDR3 length: 15 residues. After removal of 5 bases from V and 5 bases from J, the junction contained 9 bases not matched to a gene. CDR1 is MGHRA and CDR2 is YSYEKL in the germline V gene. The CDR3 spells CASSVSGTGFETQYF. CDR3 bases: TGCGCCAGCAGCGTATCCGGGACAGGGTTTGAGACCCAGTACTTC.

V gene TRBV7-8 combines with J gene TRBJ2-1; 14 bases are shared with TRBD2. Germline V CDR1 and CDR2: SGHVS, FQNEAQ. This CDR3 is built from 17 residues. J gave up 4 bases and V 6 bases, and 8 bases lay outside the gene matches. CDR3: CASSRRLAGGQYNEQFF. CDR3 nucleotide sequence: TGTGCCAGCAGTCGGAGACTAGCGGGGGGGCAGTACAATGAGCAGTTCTTC.

V gene TRBV10-1 combines with J gene TRBJ1-4, with unresolved D. With 2 bases removed from V and 11 bases from J, the gap between germline ends came to 12 bases. Germline V gene sequence: CDR1 WNHNN, CDR2 SYGVQD (reference sequence). The CDR3 contains 13 residues. CDR3 in amino acids: CASSESGVGKLFF. The CDR3 nucleotides read TGCGCCAGCAGTGAGAGCGGAGTGGGGAAACTGTTTTTT.

V gene TRBV28 combines with J gene TRBJ1-5, with D tentatively TRBD1 (6 bases). V shed 8 bases and J shed 3 bases, with 8 bases lying between them. Germline loops: CDR1 MDHEN, CDR2 SYDVKM. The CDR3 is made up of 12 amino acids. This CDR3 reads CASRDNNQPQHF. In DNA form, the CDR3 reads TGTGCCAGCCGGGACAACAATCAGCCCCAGCATTTT.

The chain employs TRBV7-7 and TRBJ2-6, with 7 bases aligning to TRBD1. With 5 bases clipped from V and 0 bases from J, the junction kept 1 base outside the gene matches. Looked up from germline, CDR1 is SSHAT and CDR2 is FNYEAQ (reference sequence). This CDR3 contains 15 residues. DNA of the CDR3: TGTGCCAGCAGCCCAGGGGGCTCTGGGGCCAACGTCCTGACTTTC. Amino acids: CASSPGGSGANVLTF.

This chain links TRBV2 with TRBJ2-4, with D uncertain. The CDR3 sequence is 14 residues long. Deletions cut 6 bases from V and 0 bases from J, with 9 bases between. CDR1 and CDR2 from the germline V gene are SNHLY and FYNNEI. The DNA of the CDR3 is TGTGCCAGCAGAACTATTATAGCCAAAAACATTCAGTACTTC. It is translated as CASRTIIAKNIQYF.

The chain has TRBV3-1 (or the pseudogene TRBV3-2) and TRBJ1-5; D possibly corresponds to TRBD1 (6 bases). The CDR3 is made up of 15 amino acids. Trimming pared 2 bases from V and 6 bases from J, leaving 14 bases between. The germline V gene encodes CDR1 LGHDT and CDR2 YNNKEL (reference sequence). The CDR3: CASSQQGSGLQPQHF. CDR3 coding DNA: TGTGCCAGCAGCCAACAGGGGAGCGGACTTCAGCCCCAGCATTTT.

This clone was found a few times. This chain links TRBV9 with TRBJ2-7; 9 bases match TRBD1. CDR1 is SGDLS, CDR2 YYNGEE, per germline. Unmatched junction bases numbered 13, after V lost 0 bases and J lost 6 bases. This CDR3 is 17 amino acids long. DNA for the CDR3: TGTGCCAGCAGCGTAGGCGGTAGTTGGGACAGGGTAGGCGAGCAGTACTTC. It codes for CASSVGGSWDRVGEQYF. Full variable domain (outside the CDR3, taken from reference TRBV9 and TRBJ2-7): DSGVTQTPKHLITATGQRVTLRCSPRSGDLSVYWYQQSLDQGLQFLIQYYNGEERAKGNILERFSAQQFPDLHSELNLSSLELGDSALYFCASSVGGSWDRVGEQYFGPGTRLTVT.

This clone was picked up a small number of times. The chain joins TRBV7-2 to TRBJ2-7, with 11 bases identical to TRBD2. In germline, CDR1 is SGHTA, CDR2 FQGNSA. The CDR3 sequence is 15 residues long. Losses at the gene ends were 5 bases for V and 2 bases for J; bases not matched to a gene: 5. The CDR3 here is CASSVELAGAYEQYF. CDR3 in DNA: TGTGCCAGCAGCGTGGAACTAGCGGGAGCCTACGAGCAGTACTTC. Drawing the rest from reference TRBV7-2 and TRBJ2-7, the complete variable domain is GAGVSQSPSNKVTEKGKDVELRCDPISGHTALYWYRQSLGQGLEFLIYFQGNSAPDKSGLPSDRFSAERTGGSVSTLTIQRTQQEDSAVYLCASSVELAGAYEQYFGPGTRLTVT.

This rearrangement joins TRBV21-1 to TRBJ1-2. TRBV21-1 has pseudogene status. The CDR3 sequence is 15 residues long. The CDR3 region has the DNA TGTGCCAGCAGCAAAAGGGGAGGGCAGGGGTCTGGCTACACCTTC. It codes for CASSKRGGQGSGYTF.

The chain links TRBV15 to TRBJ1-2; TRBD1 matches 8 bases. Germline V gene lookup returns CDR1 LNHNV and CDR2 YYDKDF (reference sequence). This CDR3 has 16 residues. V lost 3 bases and J lost 3; bases outside the gene matches: 9. The CDR3 nucleotides are TGTGCCACCAGCAGCCCGAGGACAGGGAAGGACTATGGCTACACCTTC. It is translated as CATSSPRTGKDYGYTF. Combining the CDR3 with reference TRBV15 and TRBJ1-2 gives the whole variable domain DAMVIQNPRYQVTQFGKPVTLSCSQTLNHNVMYWYQQKSSQAPKLLFHYYDKDFNNEADTPDNFQSRRPNTSFCFLDIRSPGLGDTAMYLCATSSPRTGKDYGYTFGSGTRLTVV.